This T cell receptor beta chain was sequenced in a study of T cell responses to AZD1222 COVID-19 vaccine (dated by TCRdb to about 2021). General notes on the study: Because spike-specific TCR depth and breadth did not differ between the two schedules, AZD1222 recipients who got a second dose at roughly 4 weeks were pooled with those who got a second dose at roughly 12 weeks. TCR sequencing covered over 230 trial participants: 200 to 220 given two doses of AZD1222 and around 25 given two doses of MenACWY control vaccine. Trial participants were enrolled by age into 18-55, 56-69 and 70-plus year subgroups, with 148, 28 and 57 TCR-sequenced participants respectively. Summary of the overall study and its limitations: A significant rise in spike-specific TCR breadth and depth was observed after two AZD1222 doses relative to day 0 and relative to MenACWY recipients. The vaccine-associated CD4 TCRs covered the entire spike protein, and the dominant responses fell in regions 160-218 and 743-854. Only five to seven AZD1222 recipients were SARS-CoV-2 seropositive at baseline, limiting conclusions about previously exposed vaccinees. No day 14 peak-response samples were available, so repertoires were characterized only after the peak T cell response. Reportedly, close to half of the unique spike-specific TCRs recognized epitopes lying outside the regions that are mutated in the B.1.351 and B.1.1.7 variants. In the small 56-69-year group, the increase in depth fell short of significance, most likely because of low power. Most participants were white British and females outnumbered males, and the authors suggested that clonal diversity may have been underestimated.

The CDR3 regions of human TCRbeta chains were analyzed by immunosequencing. The source study handled its data this way. Repertoire TCRs were matched against a reference library of SARS-CoV-2-specific TCRs generated with the MIRA antigen-specificity platform. Breadth meant the fraction of unique TCRs that were SARS-CoV-2-associated, whereas depth meant the fraction of total T cells that were SARS-CoV-2-associated. Using the MIRA data, every spike-specific TCR was mapped to the spike region that the TCR reacted to and assigned to either a CD4 or a CD8 class. Log10-transformed breadth and depth values were compared by one-way ANOVA with Sidak's multiple comparisons tests. TCRdb took this table from immuneACCESS and kept in-frame rearrangements with V and J called. Such tables lack part of the clones; where checked against another copy, unresolved V genes explain under half of the gap, and the rest is unexplained. V and J calls and clone size follow that table, whereas D and trimming were derived from the DNA. This sample has around 130,000 clones in its table, and approximately 91% of those were observed once. Around 4.7% of the sample lies in the top ten.

Between the V and J ends, shortened by 8 bases and 0 bases respectively, the junction contains 20 bases. The CDR3 runs 16 amino acids, cysteine and phenylalanine included. Only the CDR3 DNA stays, 48 bases, in frame from base 1. From the germline V gene, CDR1 is SGHVS and CDR2 is FQNEAQ. What the time point label conveys for this sample: baseline before first vaccination. Vaccinee samples came from UK trials COV001 and COV002, including a single-blind randomized controlled phase 2/3 trial of AZD1222 (ChAdOx1 nCoV-19) in healthy adults. Trial participant PBMC samples were collected at day 0 and day 28 after the second dose for TCRbeta chain sequencing. Of note for this clone: Its binding antigen is unknown. Base quality data are lacking; no much larger clone is found one base away.

The chain uses TRBV7-8 and TRBJ2-7, with the D gene too uncertain to name. The sequence derives from an adult in good health. The sample in question was peripheral blood, obtained on day 0 of AZD1222 vaccination. The CDR3 region: CASGDRNSPISYEQYF. The DNA reads TGTGCCAGCGGCGATCGGAACAGCCCTATCTCCTACGAGCAGTACTTC.